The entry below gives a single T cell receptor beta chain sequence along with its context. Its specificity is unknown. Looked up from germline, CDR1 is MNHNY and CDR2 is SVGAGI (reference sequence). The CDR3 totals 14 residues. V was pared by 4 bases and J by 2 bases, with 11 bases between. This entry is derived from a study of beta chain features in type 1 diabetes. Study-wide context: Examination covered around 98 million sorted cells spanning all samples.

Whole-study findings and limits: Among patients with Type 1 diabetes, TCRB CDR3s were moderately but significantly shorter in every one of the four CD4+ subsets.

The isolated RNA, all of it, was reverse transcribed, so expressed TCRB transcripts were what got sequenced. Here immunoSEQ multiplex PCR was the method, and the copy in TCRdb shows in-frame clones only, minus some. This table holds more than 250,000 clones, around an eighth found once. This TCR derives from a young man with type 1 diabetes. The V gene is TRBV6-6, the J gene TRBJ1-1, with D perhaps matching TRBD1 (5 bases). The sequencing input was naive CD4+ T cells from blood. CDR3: CASSWGGFNTEAFF. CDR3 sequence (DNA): TGTGCCAGCAGTTGGGGGGGATTTAACACTGAAGCTTTCTTT.